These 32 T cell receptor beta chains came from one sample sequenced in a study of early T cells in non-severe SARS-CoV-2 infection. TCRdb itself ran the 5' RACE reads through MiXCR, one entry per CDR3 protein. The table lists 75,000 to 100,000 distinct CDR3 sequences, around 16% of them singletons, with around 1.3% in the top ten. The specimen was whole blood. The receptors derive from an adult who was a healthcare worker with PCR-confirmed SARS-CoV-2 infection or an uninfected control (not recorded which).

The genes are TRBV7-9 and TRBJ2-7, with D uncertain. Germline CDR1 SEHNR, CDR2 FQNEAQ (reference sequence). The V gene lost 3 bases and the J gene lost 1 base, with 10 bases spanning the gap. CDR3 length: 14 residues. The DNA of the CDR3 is TGTGCCAGCAGCTTGGCGGCTCATTCCTACGAGCAGTACTTC. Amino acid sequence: CASSLAAHSYEQYF. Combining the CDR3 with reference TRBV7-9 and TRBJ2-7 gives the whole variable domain DTGVSQNPRHKITKRGQNVTFRCDPISEHNRLYWYRQTLGQGPEFLTYFQNEAQLEKSRLLSDRFSAERPKGSFSTLEIQRTEQGDSAMYLCASSLAAHSYEQYFGPGTRLTVT.

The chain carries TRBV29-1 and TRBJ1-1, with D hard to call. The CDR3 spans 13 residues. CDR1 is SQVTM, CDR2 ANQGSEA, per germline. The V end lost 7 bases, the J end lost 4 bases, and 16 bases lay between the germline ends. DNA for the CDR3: TGCAGCGCCGACGGAGGGAGGCCCACTGAAGCTTTCTTT. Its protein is CSADGGRPTEAFF.

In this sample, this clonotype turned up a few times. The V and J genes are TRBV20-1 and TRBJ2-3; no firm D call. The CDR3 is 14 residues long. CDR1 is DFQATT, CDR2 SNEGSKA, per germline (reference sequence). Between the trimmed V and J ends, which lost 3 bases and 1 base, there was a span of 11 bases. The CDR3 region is CSASRSLGTDTQYF. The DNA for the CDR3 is TGCAGTGCTAGTAGGTCTCTCGGCACAGATACGCAGTATTTT.

This CDR3 reads CASSYGNGYTF. CDR3 coding DNA: TGTGCCAGCAGTTACGGGAATGGCTACACCTTC. The gene calls are TRBV12-3 or TRBV12-4 and TRBJ1-2; the D is unclear. The V gene lost 4 bases and the J gene lost 6 bases, with 6 bases spanning the gap. The CDR3 is made up of 11 amino acids.

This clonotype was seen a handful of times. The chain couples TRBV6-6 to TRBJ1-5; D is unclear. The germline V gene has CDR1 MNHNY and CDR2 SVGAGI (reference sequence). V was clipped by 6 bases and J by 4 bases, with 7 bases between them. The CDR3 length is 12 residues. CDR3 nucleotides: TGTGCCAGCAGACCTAATAATCAGCCCCAGCATTTT. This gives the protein CASRPNNQPQHF.

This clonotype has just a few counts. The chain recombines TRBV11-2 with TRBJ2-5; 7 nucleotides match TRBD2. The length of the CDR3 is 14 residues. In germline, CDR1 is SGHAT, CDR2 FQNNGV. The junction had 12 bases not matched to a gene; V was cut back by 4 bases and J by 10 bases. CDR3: CASSSSTSSLSQYF. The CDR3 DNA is TGTGCCAGCAGCTCATCGACTAGCTCCTTAAGCCAGTACTTC.

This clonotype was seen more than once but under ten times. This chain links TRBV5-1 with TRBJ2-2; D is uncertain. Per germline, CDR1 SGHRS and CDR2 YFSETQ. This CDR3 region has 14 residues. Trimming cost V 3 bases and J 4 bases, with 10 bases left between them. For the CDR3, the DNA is TGCGCCAGCAGCTCCCAAGGCGGCACCGGGGAGCTGTTTTTT. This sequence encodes CASSSQGGTGELFF.

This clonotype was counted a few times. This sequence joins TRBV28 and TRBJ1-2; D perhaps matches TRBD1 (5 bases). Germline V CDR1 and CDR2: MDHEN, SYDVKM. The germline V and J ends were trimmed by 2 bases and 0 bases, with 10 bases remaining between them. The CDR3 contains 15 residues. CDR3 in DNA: TGTGCCAGCAGTTTACAGGGAAAAGCTAACTATGGCTACACCTTC. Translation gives CASSLQGKANYGYTF.

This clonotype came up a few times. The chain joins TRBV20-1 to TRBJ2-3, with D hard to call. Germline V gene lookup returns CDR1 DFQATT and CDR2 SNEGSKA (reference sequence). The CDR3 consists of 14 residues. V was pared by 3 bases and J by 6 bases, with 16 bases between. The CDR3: CSARAYGPFDTQYF. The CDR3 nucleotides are TGCAGTGCTAGGGCTTACGGGCCTTTTGATACGCAGTATTTT.

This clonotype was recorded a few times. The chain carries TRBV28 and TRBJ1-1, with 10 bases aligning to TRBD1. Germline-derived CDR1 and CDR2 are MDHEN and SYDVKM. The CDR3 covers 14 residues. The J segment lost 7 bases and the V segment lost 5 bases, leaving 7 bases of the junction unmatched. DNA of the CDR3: TGTGCCAGCAGTCCTTTGGGACAGGGGATTGAAGCTTTCTTT. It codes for CASSPLGQGIEAFF.

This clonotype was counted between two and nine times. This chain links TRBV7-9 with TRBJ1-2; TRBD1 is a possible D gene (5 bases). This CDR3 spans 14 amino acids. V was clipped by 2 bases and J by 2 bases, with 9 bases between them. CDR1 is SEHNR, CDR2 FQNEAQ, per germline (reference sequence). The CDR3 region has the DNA TGTGCCAGCAGCTTATCGGGGGGAAACTATGGCTACACCTTC. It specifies CASSLSGGNYGYTF.

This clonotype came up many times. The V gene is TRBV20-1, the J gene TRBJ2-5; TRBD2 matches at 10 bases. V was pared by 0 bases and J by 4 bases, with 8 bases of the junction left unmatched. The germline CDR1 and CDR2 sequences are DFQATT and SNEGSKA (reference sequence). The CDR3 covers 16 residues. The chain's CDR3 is CSARDFLAGETETQYF. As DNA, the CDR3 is TGCAGTGCTAGAGATTTTCTAGCGGGAGAGACAGAGACCCAGTACTTC.

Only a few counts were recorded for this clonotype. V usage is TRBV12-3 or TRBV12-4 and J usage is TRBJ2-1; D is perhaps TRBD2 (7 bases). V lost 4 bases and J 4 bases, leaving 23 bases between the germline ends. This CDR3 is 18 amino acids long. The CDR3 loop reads CASSSGSMGGGLYNEQFF. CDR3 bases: TGTGCCAGCAGTTCTGGGTCTATGGGGGGGGGCCTTTACAATGAGCAGTTCTTC.

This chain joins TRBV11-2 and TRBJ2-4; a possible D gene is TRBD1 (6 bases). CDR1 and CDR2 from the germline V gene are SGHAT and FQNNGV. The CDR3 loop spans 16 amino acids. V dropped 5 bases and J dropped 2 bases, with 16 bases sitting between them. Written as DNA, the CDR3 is TGTGCCAGCAGCACATCAGGGGCTCGAACCAAAAACATTCAGTACTTC. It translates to CASSTSGARTKNIQYF.

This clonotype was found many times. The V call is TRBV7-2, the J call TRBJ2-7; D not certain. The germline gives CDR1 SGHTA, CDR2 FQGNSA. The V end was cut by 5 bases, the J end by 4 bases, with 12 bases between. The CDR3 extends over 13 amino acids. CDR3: CASSPGPNYEQYF. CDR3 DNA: TGTGCCAGCAGCCCAGGCCCGAATTACGAGCAGTACTTC.

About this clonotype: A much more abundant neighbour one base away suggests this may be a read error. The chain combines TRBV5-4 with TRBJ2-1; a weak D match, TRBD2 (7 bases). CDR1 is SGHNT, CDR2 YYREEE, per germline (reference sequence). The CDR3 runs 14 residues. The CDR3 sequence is CACSPRGLYNEQFF. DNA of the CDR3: TGTGCCTGCAGCCCGCGGGGGCTATACAATGAGCAGTTCTTC.

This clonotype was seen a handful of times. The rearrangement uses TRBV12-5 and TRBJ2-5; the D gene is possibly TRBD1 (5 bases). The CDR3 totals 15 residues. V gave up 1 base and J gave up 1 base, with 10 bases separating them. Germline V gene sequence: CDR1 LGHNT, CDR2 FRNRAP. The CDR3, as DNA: TGTGCTAGTGGTTTGGACGGACACTCCCAAGAGACCCAGTACTTC. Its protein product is CASGLDGHSQETQYF.

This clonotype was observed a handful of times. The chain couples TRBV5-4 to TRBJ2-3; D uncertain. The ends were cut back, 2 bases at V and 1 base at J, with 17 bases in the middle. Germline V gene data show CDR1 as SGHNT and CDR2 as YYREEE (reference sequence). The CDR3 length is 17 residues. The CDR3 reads CASSFKSYSTRTDTQYF. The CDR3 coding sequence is TGTGCCAGCAGCTTTAAGTCCTATTCAACCCGCACAGATACGCAGTATTTT.

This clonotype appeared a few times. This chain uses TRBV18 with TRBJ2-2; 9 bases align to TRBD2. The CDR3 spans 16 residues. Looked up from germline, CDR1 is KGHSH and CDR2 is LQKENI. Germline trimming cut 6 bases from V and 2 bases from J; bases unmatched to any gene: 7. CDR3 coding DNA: TGTGCCAGCTCGTCGACTAGCGGACTAAACACCGGGGAGCTGTTTTTT. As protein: CASSSTSGLNTGELFF.

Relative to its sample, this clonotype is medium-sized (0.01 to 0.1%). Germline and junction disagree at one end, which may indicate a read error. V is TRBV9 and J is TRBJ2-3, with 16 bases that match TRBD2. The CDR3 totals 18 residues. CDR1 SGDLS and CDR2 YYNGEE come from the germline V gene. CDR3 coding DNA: TGTGCCAGCAGCGCCGAAGGGACTAGCGGGGGGGGCACATATACGCAGTATTTT. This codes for CASSAEGTSGGGTYTQYF.

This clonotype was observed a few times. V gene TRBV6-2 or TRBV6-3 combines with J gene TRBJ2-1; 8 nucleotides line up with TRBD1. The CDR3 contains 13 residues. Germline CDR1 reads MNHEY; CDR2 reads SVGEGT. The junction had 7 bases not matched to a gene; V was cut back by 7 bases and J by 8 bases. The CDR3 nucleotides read TGTGCCAGCATCAGGACAGGGACGCATGAGCAGTTCTTC. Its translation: CASIRTGTHEQFF.

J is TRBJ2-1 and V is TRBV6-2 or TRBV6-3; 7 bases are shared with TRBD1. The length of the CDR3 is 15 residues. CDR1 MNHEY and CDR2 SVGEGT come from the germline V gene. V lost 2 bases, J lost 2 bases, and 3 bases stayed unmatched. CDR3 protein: CASSYVRGPYNEQFF. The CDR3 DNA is TGTGCCAGCAGTTACGTGAGGGGGCCCTACAATGAGCAGTTCTTC.

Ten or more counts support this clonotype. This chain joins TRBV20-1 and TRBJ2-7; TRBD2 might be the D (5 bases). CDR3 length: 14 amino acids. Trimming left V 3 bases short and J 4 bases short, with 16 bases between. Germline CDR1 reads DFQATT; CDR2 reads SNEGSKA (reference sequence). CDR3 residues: CSASELEGRYEQYF. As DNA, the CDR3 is TGCAGTGCTAGTGAACTAGAAGGGAGATACGAGCAGTACTTC.

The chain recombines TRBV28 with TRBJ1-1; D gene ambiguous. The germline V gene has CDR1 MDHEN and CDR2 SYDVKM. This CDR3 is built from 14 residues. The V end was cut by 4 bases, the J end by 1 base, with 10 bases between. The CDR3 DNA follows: TGTGCCAGCAGTTATGGGGAGTGGAACACTGAAGCTTTCTTT. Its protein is CASSYGEWNTEAFF.

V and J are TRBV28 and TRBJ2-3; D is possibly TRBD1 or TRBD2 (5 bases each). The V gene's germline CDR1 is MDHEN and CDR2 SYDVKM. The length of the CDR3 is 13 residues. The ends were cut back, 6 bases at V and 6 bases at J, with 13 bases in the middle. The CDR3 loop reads CASRGDVMDTQYF. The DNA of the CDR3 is TGTGCCAGCAGGGGGGACGTTATGGATACGCAGTATTTT. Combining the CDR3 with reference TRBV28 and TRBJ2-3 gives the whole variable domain DVKVTQSSRYLVKRTGEKVFLECVQDMDHENMFWYRQDPGLGLRLIYFSYDVKMKEKGDIPEGYSVSREKKERFSLILESASTNQTSMYLCASRGDVMDTQYFGPGTRLTVL.

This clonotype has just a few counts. For the CDR3, the DNA is TGCGCCAGCAGCTCCGCTAGTATTTACACAGATACGCAGTATTTT. Protein sequence: CASSSASIYTDTQYF. V usage is TRBV5-1 and J usage is TRBJ2-3; D is uncertain. This CDR3 has 15 amino acids. CDR1 is SGHRS and CDR2 is YFSETQ in the germline V gene. Trimming removed 3 bases at V and 2 bases at J, with 13 bases between.

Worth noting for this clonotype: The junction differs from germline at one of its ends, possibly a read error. The CDR3 bases are TGTGCCAGCAGTCCCCACCGGGAGGGGGGAGATACGCTGTATTTT. Its translation is CASSPHREGGDTLYF. The V gene is TRBV28, the J gene TRBJ2-3; 8 nucleotides match TRBD2. This CDR3 has 15 amino acids. Looked up from germline, CDR1 is MDHEN and CDR2 is SYDVKM.

CDR3 sequence: CASSRESLSRRGEQFF. DNA for the CDR3: TGTGCCAGCAGTCGTGAGAGCCTCAGTCGGCGGGGTGAGCAGTTCTTC. This chain links TRBV27 with TRBJ2-1; D possibly corresponds to TRBD2 (6 bases). V gave up 5 bases and J gave up 9 bases, with 23 bases separating them. The CDR3 sequence is 16 residues long. Germline V gene data show CDR1 as MNHEY and CDR2 as SMNVEV (reference sequence).

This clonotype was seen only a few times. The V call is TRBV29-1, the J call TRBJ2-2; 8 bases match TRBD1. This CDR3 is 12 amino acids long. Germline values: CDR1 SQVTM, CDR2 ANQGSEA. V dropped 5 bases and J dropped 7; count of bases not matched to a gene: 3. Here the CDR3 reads CSVRQGIGELFF. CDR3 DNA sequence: TGCAGCGTTCGACAGGGGATCGGGGAGCTGTTTTTT.

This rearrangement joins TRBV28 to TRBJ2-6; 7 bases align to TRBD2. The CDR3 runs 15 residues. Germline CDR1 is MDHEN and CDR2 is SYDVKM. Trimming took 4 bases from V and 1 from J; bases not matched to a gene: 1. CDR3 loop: CASSWEGSGANVLTF. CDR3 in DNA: TGTGCCAGCAGTTGGGAGGGGTCTGGGGCCAACGTCCTGACTTTC.

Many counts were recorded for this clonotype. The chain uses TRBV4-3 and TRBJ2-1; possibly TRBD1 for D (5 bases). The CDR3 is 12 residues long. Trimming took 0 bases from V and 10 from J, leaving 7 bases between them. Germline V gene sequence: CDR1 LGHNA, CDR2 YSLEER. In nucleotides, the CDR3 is TGCGCCAGCAGCCAAGATTGGGGCGAGCAGTTCTTC. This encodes CASSQDWGEQFF.

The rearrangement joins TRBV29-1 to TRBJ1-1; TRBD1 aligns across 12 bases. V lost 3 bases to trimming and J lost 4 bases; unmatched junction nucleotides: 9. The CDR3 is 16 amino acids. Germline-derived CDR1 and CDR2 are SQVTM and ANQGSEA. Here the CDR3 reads CSVDGTGGFRGTEAFF. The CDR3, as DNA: TGCAGCGTTGACGGGACAGGGGGCTTTAGAGGCACTGAAGCTTTCTTT.